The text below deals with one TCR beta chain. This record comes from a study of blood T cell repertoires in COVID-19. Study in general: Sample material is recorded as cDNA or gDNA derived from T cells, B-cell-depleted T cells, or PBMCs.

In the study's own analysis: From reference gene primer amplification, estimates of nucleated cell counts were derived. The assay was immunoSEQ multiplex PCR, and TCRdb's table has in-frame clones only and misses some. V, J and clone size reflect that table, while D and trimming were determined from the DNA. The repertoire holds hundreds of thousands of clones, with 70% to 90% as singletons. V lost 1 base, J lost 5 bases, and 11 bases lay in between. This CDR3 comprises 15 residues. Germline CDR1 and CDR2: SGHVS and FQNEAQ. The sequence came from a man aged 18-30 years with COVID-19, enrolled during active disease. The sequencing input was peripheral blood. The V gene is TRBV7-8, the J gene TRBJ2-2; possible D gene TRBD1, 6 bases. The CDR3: CASSLEDRLTGELFF. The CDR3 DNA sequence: TGTGCCAGCAGCTTAGAGGACAGACTAACCGGGGAGCTGTTTTTT.